The 29 T cell receptor beta chains in this list originate from one sample, sequenced in a study of cytomegalovirus exposure and HLA in healthy donors. PCR primers comprised 60 Vbeta and 13 Jbeta primers. Clones were read by immunoSEQ multiplex PCR, and TCRdb kept only the in-frame ones, dropping some. In the table there are 140,000 or so clones, more than 65% of which are singletons. Sequenced input: PBMCs. These receptors came from a woman aged 25 to 45 in good health and CMV-seronegative.

CDR3 DNA sequence: TGTGCCTGGAGTGTACGAGGATCGAGCTCCTACGAGCAGTACTTC. Its protein is CAWSVRGSSSYEQYF. The chain has TRBV30 and TRBJ2-7; D gene ambiguous. V was cut by 0 bases and J by 0 bases, with 12 bases left in between. Germline lookup yields CDR1 GTSNPN and CDR2 SVGIG (reference sequence). CDR3 length: 15 amino acids.

Only a few counts were recorded for this clone. The chain links TRBV11-2 to TRBJ1-6; D may be TRBD1 (5 bases). This CDR3 contains 19 residues. In germline, CDR1 is SGHAT, CDR2 FQNNGV. V dropped 5 bases and J dropped 0 bases, with 20 bases sitting between them. The CDR3 DNA is TGTGCCAGCAGCCCTAAAAGGGGCAGGATGATCTCCTATAATTCACCCCTCCACTTT. Its protein product is CASSPKRGRMISYNSPLHF.

Details on this clone: This CDR3 is also generated by other DNA sequences in the sample. The CDR3 DNA follows: TGTGCCAGCACCGGTAGCACAGATACGCAGTATTTT. Its protein is CASTGSTDTQYF. The chain has TRBV4-2 and TRBJ2-3, with no clear D. The germline gives CDR1 LGHNA, CDR2 YNFKEQ. The V end lost 7 bases, the J end lost 0 bases, and 5 bases lay between the germline ends. CDR3 length: 12 amino acids.

The chain carries TRBV5-1 and TRBJ1-2, with D unclear. CDR3 length: 13 residues. V was trimmed by 0 bases and J by 4 bases, leaving 7 bases between them. CDR1 is SGHRS and CDR2 is YFSETQ in the germline V gene. The CDR3 here is CASSLDGSYGYTF. The CDR3 DNA sequence: TGCGCCAGCAGCTTGGACGGGTCCTATGGCTACACCTTC.

This chain connects TRBV5-8 to TRBJ2-1; 7 nucleotides align to TRBD1. The germline gives CDR1 SGHTS, CDR2 YDEGEE. The CDR3 is 15 residues long. V trimming: 2 bases; J trimming: 8 bases; junction bases outside the gene matches: 10. The CDR3 sequence is CASSLRQGIADEQFF. As DNA, the CDR3 is TGTGCCAGCAGCTTAAGACAGGGAATCGCGGATGAGCAGTTCTTC.

The rearrangement uses TRBV28 and TRBJ2-1, with 7 positions matching TRBD2. Losses at the gene ends were 5 bases for V and 7 bases for J; bases not matched to a gene: 11. This CDR3 is 15 amino acids long. CDR1 and CDR2 (germline): MDHEN, SYDVKM. As DNA, the CDR3 is TGTGCCAGCAGTCTCGGCAGGGACTATGGGAATGAGCAGTTCTTC. It codes for CASSLGRDYGNEQFF. Full variable domain (rest looked up from reference TRBV28 and TRBJ2-1): DVKVTQSSRYLVKRTGEKVFLECVQDMDHENMFWYRQDPGLGLRLIYFSYDVKMKEKGDIPEGYSVSREKKERFSLILESASTNQTSMYLCASSLGRDYGNEQFFGPGTRLTVL.

The rearrangement joins TRBV2 to TRBJ1-2; D gene unclear. Germline V gene data show CDR1 as SNHLY and CDR2 as FYNNEI. The V and J ends lost 9 bases and 3 bases respectively, with 17 bases between them. This CDR3 has 14 residues. CDR3 in amino acids: CASTFGSRYYGYTF. The CDR3 region has the DNA TGTGCCAGTACCTTCGGGTCACGATACTATGGCTACACCTTC.

J is TRBJ1-1 and V is TRBV9; possible D gene TRBD1, 5 bases. The CDR3 covers 17 residues. The V end lost 6 bases, the J end lost 1 base, and 22 bases lay between the germline ends. CDR1 is SGDLS and CDR2 is YYNGEE in the germline V gene. The CDR3 region is CASTPGGGRVTNTEAFF. CDR3 DNA: TGTGCCAGCACCCCGGGGGGAGGGAGAGTAACGAACACTGAAGCTTTCTTT.

V and J are TRBV28 and TRBJ1-3; D uncertain. The V end lost 2 bases, the J end lost 1 base, and 9 bases lay between the germline ends. The CDR3 runs 15 residues. Looked up from germline, CDR1 is MDHEN and CDR2 is SYDVKM. Here the CDR3 DNA reads TGTGCCAGCAGTTTACCCCGAGGATCTGGAAACACCATATATTTT. Protein: CASSLPRGSGNTIYF.

The chain recombines TRBV30 with TRBJ1-2; possible D gene TRBD1, 6 bases. The CDR3 has 15 residues. With 3 bases removed from V and 6 bases from J, the gap between germline ends came to 20 bases. The germline V gene has CDR1 GTSNPN and CDR2 SVGIG (reference sequence). The CDR3 spells CAWRGLKGGAHGYTF. The CDR3 nucleotides read TGTGCCTGGAGGGGACTAAAGGGGGGGGCCCATGGCTACACCTTC. Together with reference TRBV30 and TRBJ1-2, the CDR3 gives the full variable domain: SQTIHQWPATLVQPVGSPLSLECTVEGTSNPNLYWYRQAAGRGLQLLFYSVGIGQISSEVPQNLSASRPQDRQFILSSKKLLLSDSGFYLCAWRGLKGGAHGYTFGSGTRLTVV.

This clone was counted a single time. The chain employs TRBV4-2 and TRBJ2-1, with D tentatively TRBD2 (5 bases). In germline, CDR1 is LGHNA, CDR2 YNFKEQ. CDR3 length equals 16 residues. V was clipped by 6 bases and J by 4 bases, with 19 bases between them. The chain's CDR3 is CASRLLLGARYNEQFF. CDR3 bases: TGTGCCAGCAGGCTCCTTTTGGGAGCCCGTTACAATGAGCAGTTCTTC.

The chain carries TRBV4-1 and TRBJ2-1; D not resolved. Germline V gene sequence: CDR1 MGHRA, CDR2 YSYEKL. The CDR3 extends over 15 amino acids. Deletions cut 2 bases from V and 3 bases from J, with 11 bases between. CDR3 in amino acids: CASSQFPALYNEQFF. As DNA, the CDR3 is TGCGCCAGCAGCCAATTCCCCGCGCTCTACAATGAGCAGTTCTTC.

This rearrangement joins TRBV5-1 to TRBJ2-1; D possibly corresponds to TRBD2 (6 bases). Trimming cost V 0 bases and J 0 bases, with 13 bases left between them. The CDR3 sequence is 17 residues long. Germline V gene data show CDR1 as SGHRS and CDR2 as YFSETQ. The CDR3 DNA is TGCGCCAGCAGCTTGGACCTAGCGCTTAGCTCCTACAATGAGCAGTTCTTC. It encodes CASSLDLALSSYNEQFF.

V gene TRBV5-5 combines with J gene TRBJ2-3, with 7 bases that match TRBD2. Germline V gene data show CDR1 as SGHKS and CDR2 as YYEKEE (reference sequence). The CDR3 totals 16 residues. V trimming: 7 bases; J trimming: 6 bases; junction bases outside the gene matches: 17. Here the CDR3 reads CASFYGEGGLGDTQYF. CDR3 DNA: TGTGCCAGCTTTTACGGGGAGGGCGGCCTGGGGGATACGCAGTATTTT.

The chain couples TRBV9 to TRBJ1-5, with D possibly matching TRBD1 (5 bases). This CDR3 has 15 residues. Trimming pared 2 bases from V and 6 bases from J, leaving 15 bases between. CDR1 and CDR2 (germline): SGDLS, YYNGEE. CDR3 nucleotides: TGTGCCAGCAGCGTTGCAGGGCTAGTAAGTCAGCCCCAGCATTTT. It translates to CASSVAGLVSQPQHF.

This chain joins TRBV18 and TRBJ1-2; D is ambiguous. The CDR3 runs 14 residues. Germline CDR1 KGHSH, CDR2 LQKENI. V was trimmed by 6 bases and J by 1 base, leaving 12 bases between them. The CDR3 DNA is TGTGCCAGCTCGCAAGACGGAGTTAACTATGGCTACACCTTC. Amino acid sequence: CASSQDGVNYGYTF.

This clone was found a few times. V and J are TRBV10-3 and TRBJ2-5; a possible D gene is TRBD2 (6 bases). The CDR3 spans 13 residues. Germline CDR1 reads ENHRY; CDR2 reads SYGVKD. V gave up 2 bases and J gave up 5 bases, with 9 bases separating them. CDR3 nucleotide sequence: TGTGCCATCAGTGAGATGGAGGGGGAGACCCAGTACTTC. Protein: CAISEMEGETQYF.

This clone appeared a few times. The V call is TRBV6-5, the J call TRBJ2-1, with D possibly matching TRBD2 (6 bases). Germline values: CDR1 MNHEY, CDR2 SVGAGI. The CDR3 sequence is 15 residues long. Trimming removed 0 bases from V and 1 base from J, with 7 bases in between. In DNA, the CDR3 is TGTGCCAGCAGTTACTCGGGGAGGTCCTACAATGAGCAGTTCTTC. Its translation: CASSYSGRSYNEQFF.

The table lists this clone with a few counts. The chain links TRBV18 to TRBJ1-1, with TRBD1 matching 8 bases. Germline lookup yields CDR1 KGHSH and CDR2 LQKENI. The CDR3 length is 17 residues. V trimming: 3 bases; J trimming: 0 bases; junction bases outside the gene matches: 9. The CDR3 region is CASSPGTGRLLNTEAFF. In DNA, the CDR3 is TGTGCCAGCTCACCGGGGACAGGCCGCTTACTGAACACTGAAGCTTTCTTT.

About this clone itself: Other DNA sequences of this sample code for an identical CDR3. The chain is built from TRBV7-9 and TRBJ2-3, with D hard to call. CDR1 and CDR2 from the germline V gene are SEHNR and FQNEAQ (reference sequence). The CDR3 runs to 14 residues. V was trimmed by 9 bases and J by 0 bases, leaving 13 bases between them. This CDR3 reads CASSQTYSTDTQYF. CDR3 DNA: TGTGCCAGTAGCCAGACATATAGCACAGATACGCAGTATTTT.

The chain couples TRBV5-6 to TRBJ1-1, with D perhaps matching TRBD1 (5 bases). Germline lookup yields CDR1 SGHDT and CDR2 YYEEEE. The CDR3 is 13 residues long. Trimming shortened V by 5 bases and J by 1 base, and 9 bases separated the two germline ends. CDR3 amino acids: CASSFDRNTEAFF. The CDR3 bases are TGTGCCAGCAGTTTCGACAGGAACACTGAAGCTTTCTTT.

This clone was seen more than once but under ten times. Given a far larger clone just one base away, this is likely a sequencing read error. The chain is built from TRBV29-1 and TRBJ1-6, with D perhaps TRBD1 (5 bases). The CDR3 spans 15 residues. CDR1 and CDR2 from the germline V gene are SQVTM and ANQGSEA. CDR3 sequence reads: CSVMEGSSYNSPLYF. CDR3 coding DNA: TGCAGCGTCATGGAGGGGAGCTCCTATAATTCACCCCTCTACTTT.

The J gene is TRBJ2-3, the V gene TRBV5-1; D may be TRBD2 (6 bases). Between the trimmed V and J ends, which lost 2 bases and 4 bases, there was a span of 11 bases. The CDR3 consists of 14 residues. Germline lookup yields CDR1 SGHRS and CDR2 YFSETQ. CDR3 protein: CASSLLAVADTQYF. CDR3 bases: TGCGCCAGCAGCTTACTAGCTGTGGCAGATACGCAGTATTTT.

A few counts support this clone. This chain's CDR3 is CASSPAGPGLTYEQYF. For the CDR3, the DNA is TGCGCCAGCAGCCCAGCGGGACCGGGTCTCACCTACGAGCAGTACTTC. This chain uses TRBV5-1 with TRBJ2-7, with 7 bases identical to TRBD2. The ends lost 4 bases at V and 2 bases at J; junction bases unmatched: 12. This CDR3 comprises 16 residues. CDR1 is SGHRS, CDR2 YFSETQ, per germline.

This chain links TRBV29-1 with TRBJ2-7; D possibly corresponds to TRBD1 (5 bases). Germline loops: CDR1 SQVTM, CDR2 ANQGSEA. The V end lost 7 bases, the J end lost 0 bases, and 16 bases lay between the germline ends. CDR3 size: 14 residues. The CDR3 sequence: CSAQRQHFSYEQYF. The CDR3 DNA is TGCAGCGCACAACGACAGCACTTCTCCTACGAGCAGTACTTC.

The V gene is TRBV7-2, the J gene TRBJ2-3; tentatively, D is TRBD2 (6 bases). Germline CDR1 is SGHTA and CDR2 is FQGNSA. This CDR3 region has 18 residues. Trimming stripped 0 bases from V and 4 bases from J, with 20 bases between. The CDR3 DNA reads TGTGCCAGCAGCTTAGCGGGGGAACCGGGACTTTCGTCAGATACGCAGTATTTT. Its protein product is CASSLAGEPGLSSDTQYF. Full variable domain (remainder filled in from reference TRBV7-2 and TRBJ2-3): GAGVSQSPSNKVTEKGKDVELRCDPISGHTALYWYRQSLGQGLEFLIYFQGNSAPDKSGLPSDRFSAERTGGSVSTLTIQRTQQEDSAVYLCASSLAGEPGLSSDTQYFGPGTRLTVL.

The J gene is TRBJ2-3, the V gene TRBV28; TRBD1 is a possible D gene (6 bases). In germline, CDR1 is MDHEN, CDR2 SYDVKM. The CDR3 is made up of 16 amino acids. Trimming pared 6 bases from V and 0 bases from J, leaving 16 bases between. As DNA, the CDR3 is TGTGCCAGCAGCCCCGTAACAGGGCCTAGCACAGATACGCAGTATTTT. Translating it yields CASSPVTGPSTDTQYF.

Only one count was recorded for this clone. In DNA form, the CDR3 reads TGTGCCAGCAGCTTGGGGGACAGGGCCACTGAAGCTTTCTTT. It translates to CASSLGDRATEAFF. This sequence joins TRBV7-3 and TRBJ1-1; 9 positions match TRBD1. The CDR3 runs 14 residues. Per germline, CDR1 SGHTA and CDR2 FQGTGA. Trimming at V came to 3 bases and at J to 4 bases, leaving 3 bases not matched to a gene.

This clone was observed once. This chain links TRBV11-1 with TRBJ2-7; D call uncertain. This CDR3 region has 13 residues. The V gene lost 1 base and the J gene lost 3 bases, with 7 bases spanning the gap. The V gene's germline CDR1 is SGHAT and CDR2 FQDESV (reference sequence). The CDR3 nucleotides read TGTGCCAGCAGCTTAGGGCAGAACTACGAGCAGTACTTC. Residues: CASSLGQNYEQYF.